This TCR beta chain originates from a study of response to subunit inactivated influenza vaccine. The junction had 8 bases not matched to a gene; V was cut back by 1 base and J by 6 bases. The CDR3 contains 15 residues. Germline values: CDR1 MNHEY, CDR2 SVGEGT. Via MiXCR, TCRdb re-called the RT-PCR reads, giving one row per CDR3 protein. The sample includes about 620,000 distinct CDR3 sequences, approximately 10% of them seen just once. As concerns this clonotype: Its antigen is not identified.

Notes on the study in general: Authors suggested that a seasonal influenza vaccination recruits few new T cells each time.

This material consisted of PBMCs from blood, taken on the day of vaccination. The gene calls are TRBV6-2 or TRBV6-3 and TRBJ2-7; 8 positions agree with TRBD1. The TCR originated in a man aged 50-59 years who received an inactivated influenza vaccine. The CDR3 loop is CASSYLGQEKGEQYF. CDR3 DNA sequence: TGTGCCAGCAGTTACTTGGGACAGGAGAAAGGCGAGCAGTACTTC.